This TCR beta chain was obtained from a study of read filtering for tumor transcriptome and immune sequencing. Molecular barcoded adaptors covering alpha/delta and beta/gamma chains were used on approximately 400 ng RNA. TCRdb ran MiXCR on the reads and lists one entry per CDR3 protein. The table includes some 130,000 distinct CDR3 sequences, under 15% detected once. There are many counts of this clonotype. One junction end does not reproduce the germline sequence, and a read error may be involved. The receptor was isolated from a donor aged 40 or over with multiple myeloma. Sequenced: a population of CD138-negative cells sorted from bone marrow.

CDR3 amino acids: CASVGGSGGYSEQFF. In DNA form, the CDR3 reads TGCGCCAGCGTAGGCGGGAGCGGGGGGTACAGTGAGCAGTTCTTC. The rearrangement links TRBV5-1 to TRBJ2-1; 9 bases align to TRBD2. The length of the CDR3 is 15 residues. Germline values: CDR1 SGHRS, CDR2 YFSETQ.